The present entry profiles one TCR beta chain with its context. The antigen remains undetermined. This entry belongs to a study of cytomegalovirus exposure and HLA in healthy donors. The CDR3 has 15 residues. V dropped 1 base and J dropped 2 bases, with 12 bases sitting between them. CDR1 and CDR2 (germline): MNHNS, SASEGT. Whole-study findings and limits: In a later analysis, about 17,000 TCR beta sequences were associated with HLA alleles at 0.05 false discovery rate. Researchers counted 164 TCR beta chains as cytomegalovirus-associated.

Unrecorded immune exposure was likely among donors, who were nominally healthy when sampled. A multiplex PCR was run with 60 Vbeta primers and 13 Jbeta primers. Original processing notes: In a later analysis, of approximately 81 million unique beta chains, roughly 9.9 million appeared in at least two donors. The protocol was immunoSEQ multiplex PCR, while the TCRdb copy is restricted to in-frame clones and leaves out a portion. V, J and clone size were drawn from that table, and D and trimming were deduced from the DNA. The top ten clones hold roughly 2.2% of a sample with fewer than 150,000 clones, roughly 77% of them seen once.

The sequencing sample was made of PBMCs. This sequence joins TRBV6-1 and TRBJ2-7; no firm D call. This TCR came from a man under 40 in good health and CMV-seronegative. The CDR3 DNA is TGTGCCAGCAGTGAAGGGTGGCAGGCGACCTACGAGCAGTACTTC. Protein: CASSEGWQATYEQYF.